This TCR beta chain was profiled in a study of T cells after yellow fever vaccination. This clonotype was detected many times. Its antigen is not identified. Germline trimming cut 6 bases from V and 5 bases from J; bases unmatched to any gene: 8. Germline V gives CDR1 SGDLS, CDR2 YYNGEE. This CDR3 contains 13 residues. Study-wide results and caveats: Only a small proportion of the clonotypes turned up in both the CD4 and the CD8 compartments, likely arising from convergent recombination. The study found a weaker secondary response that peaked faster, day 5 versus 15.

In making TCR cDNA, 5'RACE template switching added a universal primer site and UMIs to it. Via MiXCR, TCRdb re-called the 5' RACE reads, giving one row per CDR3 protein. The sample lists 250,000 to 350,000 distinct CDR3 sequences; around 4.4% were seen once. This chain uses TRBV9 with TRBJ2-7; TRBD1 aligns across 7 bases. The receptor comes from a young man who received the YFV17D yellow fever vaccine. The input for sequencing was PBMCs, taken 15 days after the yellow fever booster vaccination. CDR3 residues: CASNAGGVHEQYF. The DNA of the CDR3 is TGTGCCAGCAATGCAGGGGGAGTCCACGAGCAGTACTTC.